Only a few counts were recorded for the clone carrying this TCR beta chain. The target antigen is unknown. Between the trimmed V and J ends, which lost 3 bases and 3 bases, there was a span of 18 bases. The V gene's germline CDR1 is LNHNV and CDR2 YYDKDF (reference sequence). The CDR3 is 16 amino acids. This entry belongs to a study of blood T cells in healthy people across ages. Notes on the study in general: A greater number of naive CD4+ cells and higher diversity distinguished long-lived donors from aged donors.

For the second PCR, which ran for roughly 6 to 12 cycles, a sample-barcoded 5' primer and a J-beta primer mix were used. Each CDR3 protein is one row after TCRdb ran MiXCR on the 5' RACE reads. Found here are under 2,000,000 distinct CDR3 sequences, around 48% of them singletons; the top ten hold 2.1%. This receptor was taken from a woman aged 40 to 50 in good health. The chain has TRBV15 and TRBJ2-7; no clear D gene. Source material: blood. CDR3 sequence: CATSRGRLTYGYEQYF. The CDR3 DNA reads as TGTGCCACCAGCAGGGGTAGGCTGACCTACGGCTACGAGCAGTACTTC. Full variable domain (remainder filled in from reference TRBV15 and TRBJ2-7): DAMVIQNPRYQVTQFGKPVTLSCSQTLNHNVMYWYQQKSSQAPKLLFHYYDKDFNNEADTPDNFQSRRPNTSFCFLDIRSPGLGDTAMYLCATSRGRLTYGYEQYFGPGTRLTVT.